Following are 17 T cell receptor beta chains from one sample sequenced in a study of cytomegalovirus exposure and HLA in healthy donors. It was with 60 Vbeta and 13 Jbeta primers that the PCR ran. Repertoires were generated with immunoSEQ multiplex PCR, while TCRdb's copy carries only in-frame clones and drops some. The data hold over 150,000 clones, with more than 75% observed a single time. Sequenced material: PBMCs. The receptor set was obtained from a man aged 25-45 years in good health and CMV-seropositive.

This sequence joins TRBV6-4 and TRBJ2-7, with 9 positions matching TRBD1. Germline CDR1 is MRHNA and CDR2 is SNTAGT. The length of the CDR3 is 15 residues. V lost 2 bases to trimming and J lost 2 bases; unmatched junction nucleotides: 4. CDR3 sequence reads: CASSDRRQGAYEQYF. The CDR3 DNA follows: TGTGCCAGCAGTGACCGAAGACAGGGGGCCTACGAGCAGTACTTC.

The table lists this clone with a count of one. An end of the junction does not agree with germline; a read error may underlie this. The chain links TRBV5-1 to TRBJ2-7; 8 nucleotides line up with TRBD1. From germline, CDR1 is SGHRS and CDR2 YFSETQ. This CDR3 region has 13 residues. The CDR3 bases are TGCGCCAGCAGCTTGGGGACAGGGTGGGAGCAGTGCTTC. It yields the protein CASSLGTGWEQCF.

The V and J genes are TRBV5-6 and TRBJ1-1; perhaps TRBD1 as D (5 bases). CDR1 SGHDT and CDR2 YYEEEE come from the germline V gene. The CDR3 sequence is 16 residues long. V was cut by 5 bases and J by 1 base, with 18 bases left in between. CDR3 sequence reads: CASSSPIGHRNTEAFF. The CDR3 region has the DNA TGTGCCAGCAGTTCTCCCATCGGACACCGGAACACTGAAGCTTTCTTT. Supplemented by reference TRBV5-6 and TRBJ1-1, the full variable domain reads DAGVTQSPTHLIKTRGQQVTLRCSPKSGHDTVSWYQQALGQGPQFIFQYYEEEERQRGNFPDRFSGHQFPNYSSELNVNALLLGDSALYLCASSSPIGHRNTEAFFGQGTRLTVV.

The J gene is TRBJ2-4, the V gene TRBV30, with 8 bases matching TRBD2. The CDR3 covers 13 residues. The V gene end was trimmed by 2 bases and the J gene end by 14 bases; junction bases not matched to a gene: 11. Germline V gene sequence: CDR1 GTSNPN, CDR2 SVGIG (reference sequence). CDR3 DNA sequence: TGTGCCTGGAGTCCCTACGGAGGCGGGAGGAAGTACTTC. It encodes CAWSPYGGGRKYF.

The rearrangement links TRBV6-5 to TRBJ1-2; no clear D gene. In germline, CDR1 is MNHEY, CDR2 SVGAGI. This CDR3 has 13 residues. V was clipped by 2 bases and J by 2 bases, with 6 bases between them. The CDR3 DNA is TGTGCCAGCAGTTACCGCCAGAACTATGGCTACACCTTC. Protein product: CASSYRQNYGYTF.

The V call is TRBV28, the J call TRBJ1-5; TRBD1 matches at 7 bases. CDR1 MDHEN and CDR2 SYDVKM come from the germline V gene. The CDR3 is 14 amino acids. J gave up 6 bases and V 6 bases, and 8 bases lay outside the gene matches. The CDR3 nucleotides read TGTGCCAGCAGCAAACAGGGGTTTTTTCAGCCCCAGCATTTT. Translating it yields CASSKQGFFQPQHF. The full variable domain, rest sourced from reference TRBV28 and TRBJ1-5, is DVKVTQSSRYLVKRTGEKVFLECVQDMDHENMFWYRQDPGLGLRLIYFSYDVKMKEKGDIPEGYSVSREKKERFSLILESASTNQTSMYLCASSKQGFFQPQHFGDGTRLSIL.

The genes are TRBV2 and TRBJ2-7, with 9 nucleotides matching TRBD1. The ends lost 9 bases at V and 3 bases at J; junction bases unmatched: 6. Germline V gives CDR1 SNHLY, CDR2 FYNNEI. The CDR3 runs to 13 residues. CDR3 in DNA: TGTGCCAGGGGACAGGGACCTAACTACGAGCAGTACTTC. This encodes CARGQGPNYEQYF.

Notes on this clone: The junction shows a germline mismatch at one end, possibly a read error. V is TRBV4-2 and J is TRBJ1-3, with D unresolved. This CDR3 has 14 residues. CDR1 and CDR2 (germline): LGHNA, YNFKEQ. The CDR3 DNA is TGTGCCAGCAGCCAAACCATTCCTGGAGACACCATATATTTT. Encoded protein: CASSQTIPGDTIYF.

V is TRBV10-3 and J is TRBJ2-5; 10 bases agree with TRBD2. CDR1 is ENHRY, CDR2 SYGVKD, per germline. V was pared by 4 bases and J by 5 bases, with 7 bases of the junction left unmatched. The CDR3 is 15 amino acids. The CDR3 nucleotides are TGTGCCATCAGTGGGGGGCTAGCGGGAGTTGAGACCCAGTACTTC. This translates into CAISGGLAGVETQYF.

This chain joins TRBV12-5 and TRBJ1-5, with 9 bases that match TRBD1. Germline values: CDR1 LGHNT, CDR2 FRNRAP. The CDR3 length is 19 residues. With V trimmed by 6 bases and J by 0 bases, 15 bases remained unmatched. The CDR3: CASGPGTGMFWVSNQPQHF. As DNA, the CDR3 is TGTGCTAGTGGACCGGGGACAGGGATGTTTTGGGTTAGCAATCAGCCCCAGCATTTT.

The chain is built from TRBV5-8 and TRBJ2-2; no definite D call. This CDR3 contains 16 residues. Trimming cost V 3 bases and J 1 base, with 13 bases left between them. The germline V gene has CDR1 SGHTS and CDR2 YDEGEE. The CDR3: CASSYDALRNTGELFF. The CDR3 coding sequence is TGTGCCAGCAGCTATGATGCTCTACGGAACACCGGGGAGCTGTTTTTT. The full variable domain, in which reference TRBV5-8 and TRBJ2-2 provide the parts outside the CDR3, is EAGVTQSPTHLIKTRGQQATLRCSPISGHTSVYWYQQALGLGLQFLLWYDEGEERNRGNFPPRFSGRQFPNYSSELNVNALELEDSALYLCASSYDALRNTGELFFGEGSRLTVL.

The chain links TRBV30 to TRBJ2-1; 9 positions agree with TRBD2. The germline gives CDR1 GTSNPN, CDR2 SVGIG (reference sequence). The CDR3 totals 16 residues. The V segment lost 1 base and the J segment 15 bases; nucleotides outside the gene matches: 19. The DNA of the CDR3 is TGTGCCTGGAGTGCAGGTGCGGGAGGGTTCCGCTTTAGTCCGTTCTTC. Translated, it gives CAWSAGAGGFRFSPFF.

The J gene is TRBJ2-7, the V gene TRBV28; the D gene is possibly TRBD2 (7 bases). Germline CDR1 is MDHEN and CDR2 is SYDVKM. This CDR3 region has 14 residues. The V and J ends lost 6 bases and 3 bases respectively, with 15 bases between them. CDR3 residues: CASRTSEGGYEQYF. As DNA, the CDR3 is TGTGCCAGCAGAACTAGCGAGGGGGGCTACGAGCAGTACTTC.

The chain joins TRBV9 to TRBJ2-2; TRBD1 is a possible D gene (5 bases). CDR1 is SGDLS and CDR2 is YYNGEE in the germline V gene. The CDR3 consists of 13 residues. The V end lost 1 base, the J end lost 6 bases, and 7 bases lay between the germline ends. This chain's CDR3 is CASSVQGPGELFF. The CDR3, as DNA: TGTGCCAGCAGCGTACAGGGTCCCGGGGAGCTGTTTTTT.

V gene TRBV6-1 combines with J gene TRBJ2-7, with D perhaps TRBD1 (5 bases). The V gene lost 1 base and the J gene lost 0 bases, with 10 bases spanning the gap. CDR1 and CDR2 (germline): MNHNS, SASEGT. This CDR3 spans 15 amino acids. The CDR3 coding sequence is TGTGCCAGCAGTGAAGGGGGCACCATCTCCTACGAGCAGTACTTC. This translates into CASSEGGTISYEQYF.

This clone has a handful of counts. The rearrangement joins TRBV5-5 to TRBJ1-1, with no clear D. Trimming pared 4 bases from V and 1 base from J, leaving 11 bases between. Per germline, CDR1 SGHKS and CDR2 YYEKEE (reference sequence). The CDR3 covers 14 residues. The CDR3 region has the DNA TGTGCCAGCAGCCCCACACCTCAGAACACTGAAGCTTTCTTT. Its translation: CASSPTPQNTEAFF.

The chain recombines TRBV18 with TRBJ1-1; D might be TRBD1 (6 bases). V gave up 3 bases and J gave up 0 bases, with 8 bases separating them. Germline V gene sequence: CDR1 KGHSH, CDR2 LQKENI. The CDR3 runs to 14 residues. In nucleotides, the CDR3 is TGTGCCAGCTCACCCGACAGGTTGAACACTGAAGCTTTCTTT. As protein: CASSPDRLNTEAFF.